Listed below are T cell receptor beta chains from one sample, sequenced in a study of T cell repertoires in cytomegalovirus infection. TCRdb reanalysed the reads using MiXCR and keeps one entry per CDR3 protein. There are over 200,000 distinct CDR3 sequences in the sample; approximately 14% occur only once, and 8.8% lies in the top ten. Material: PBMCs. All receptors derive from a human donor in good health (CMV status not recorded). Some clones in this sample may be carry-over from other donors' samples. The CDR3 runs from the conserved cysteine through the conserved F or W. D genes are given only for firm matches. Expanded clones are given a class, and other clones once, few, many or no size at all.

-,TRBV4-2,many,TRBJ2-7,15,TGTGCCAGCAGCCAAGTCATGGGATTTGCCTACGAGCAGTACTTC,CASSQVMGFAYEQYF
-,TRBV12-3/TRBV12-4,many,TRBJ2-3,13,TGTGCCAGCAGTTGGACCGACACAGATACGCAGTATTTT,CASSWTDTDTQYF
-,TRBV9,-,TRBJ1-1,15,TGTGCCAGCAGCGTAGCCCCAGGGAGTAGAACTGAAGCTTTCTTT,CASSVAPGSRTEAFF
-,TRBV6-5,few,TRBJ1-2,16,TGTGCCAGCAGTTACAGGTCAGGGCAGTTGGTACATGGCTACACCTTC,CASSYRSGQLVHGYTF
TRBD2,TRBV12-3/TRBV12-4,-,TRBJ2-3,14,TGTGCCAGCATATTCAGCGGGGGGTTTGATACGCAGTATTTT,CASIFSGGFDTQYF
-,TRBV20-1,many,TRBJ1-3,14,TGCAGTGCTAGAGATGGGGGCGAGGGAAACACCATATATTTT,CSARDGGEGNTIYF
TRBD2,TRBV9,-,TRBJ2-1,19,TGTGCCAGCAGCGTAGAATATAGCGGAGCGGGGGGGCCCTACAATGAGCAGTTCTTC,CASSVEYSGAGGPYNEQFF
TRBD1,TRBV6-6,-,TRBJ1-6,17,TGTGCCAGCAGCCCCGGGGACAGGGGGCTATATAATTCACCCCTCCACTTT,CASSPGDRGLYNSPLHF
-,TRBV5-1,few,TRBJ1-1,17,TGCGCCAGCAGGGCCACCGGGACCCTCCTAGCGTCCACTGAAGCTTTCTTT,CASRATGTLLASTEAFF
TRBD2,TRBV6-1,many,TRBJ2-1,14,TGTGCCAGCAGACTAGCGGGAATTAACAATGAGCAGTTCTTC,CASRLAGINNEQFF
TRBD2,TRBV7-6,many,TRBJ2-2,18,TGTGCCAGCAGCTCGCGGCCCACTAGCGGGGGAGGAACCGGGGAGCTGTTTTTT,CASSSRPTSGGGTGELFF
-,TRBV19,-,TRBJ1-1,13,TGTGCCAGTAACCACCCTCTGAACACTGAAGCTTTCTTT,CASNHPLNTEAFF
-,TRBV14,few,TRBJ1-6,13,TGTGCCAGCAGCCAAGAGGGGCATTCACCCCTCCACTTT,CASSQEGHSPLHF
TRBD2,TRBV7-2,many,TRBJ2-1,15,TGTGCCAGCAGCTCTTCTAGCGGGATTCACAATGAGCAGTTCTTC,CASSSSSGIHNEQFF
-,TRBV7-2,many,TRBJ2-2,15,TGTGCCAGCAGCTTAGTAGCCCCAACCACCGGGGAGCTGTTTTTT,CASSLVAPTTGELFF
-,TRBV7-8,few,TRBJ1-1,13,TGTGCCAGCAGCTCAGTAATGAACACTGAAGCTTTCTTT,CASSSVMNTEAFF
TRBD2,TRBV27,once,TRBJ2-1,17,TGTGCCAGCAGCCCGGGACTAGCGGGAGGAACAGGCAATGAGCAGTTCTTC,CASSPGLAGGTGNEQFF
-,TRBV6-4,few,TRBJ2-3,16,TGTGCCAGCAGTGACTCGGGGGGTAGCGGTCCAGATACGCAGTATTTT,CASSDSGGSGPDTQYF
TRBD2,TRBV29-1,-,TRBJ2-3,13,TGCAGCGGGGCCTCGGGGGGACCCGATACGCAGTATTTT,CSGASGGPDTQYF
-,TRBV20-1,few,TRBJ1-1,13,TGCAGTGCTAGGCGGAGGGGGAACACTGAAGCTTTCTTT,CSARRRGNTEAFF
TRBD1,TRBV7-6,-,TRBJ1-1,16,TGTTCCAGCAGCTTGGAACAGGGGGCAGGGAACACTGAAGCTTTCTTT,CSSSLEQGAGNTEAFF
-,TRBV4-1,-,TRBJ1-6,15,TGCGCCAGCAGCCAAGAAGAGGTGTCGAGATCACCCCTCCACTTT,CASSQEEVSRSPLHF
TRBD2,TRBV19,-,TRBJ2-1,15,TGTGCCAGTAGTATCGGAGCGGGAGTCGGGCAGGAGCAGTTCTTC,CASSIGAGVGQEQFF
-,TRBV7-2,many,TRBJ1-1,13,TGTGCCAGCAGCGGGGCCGTCGGGACTGAAGCTTTCTTT,CASSGAVGTEAFF